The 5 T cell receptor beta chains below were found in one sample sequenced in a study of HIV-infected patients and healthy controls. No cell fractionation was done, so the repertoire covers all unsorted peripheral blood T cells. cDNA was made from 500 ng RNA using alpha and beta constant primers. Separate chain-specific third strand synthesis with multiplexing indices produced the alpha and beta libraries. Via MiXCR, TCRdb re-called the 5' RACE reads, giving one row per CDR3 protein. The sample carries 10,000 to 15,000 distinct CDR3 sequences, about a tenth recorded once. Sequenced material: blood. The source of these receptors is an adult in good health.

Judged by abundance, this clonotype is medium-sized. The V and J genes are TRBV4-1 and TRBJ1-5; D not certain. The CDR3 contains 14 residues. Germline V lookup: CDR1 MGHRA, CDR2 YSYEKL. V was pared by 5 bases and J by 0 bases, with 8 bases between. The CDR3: CASSAQSSNQPQHF. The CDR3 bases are TGCGCCAGCAGCGCTCAGAGTAGCAATCAGCCCCAGCATTTT.

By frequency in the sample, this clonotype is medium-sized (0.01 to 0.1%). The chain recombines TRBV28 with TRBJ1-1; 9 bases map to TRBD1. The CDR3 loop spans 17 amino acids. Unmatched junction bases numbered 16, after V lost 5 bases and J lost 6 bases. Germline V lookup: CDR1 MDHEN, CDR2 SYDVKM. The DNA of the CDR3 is TGTGCCAGCAGTCAAGATCGATGGGGACAGGGTAGCCCTGAAGCTTTCTTT. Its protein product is CASSQDRWGQGSPEAFF.

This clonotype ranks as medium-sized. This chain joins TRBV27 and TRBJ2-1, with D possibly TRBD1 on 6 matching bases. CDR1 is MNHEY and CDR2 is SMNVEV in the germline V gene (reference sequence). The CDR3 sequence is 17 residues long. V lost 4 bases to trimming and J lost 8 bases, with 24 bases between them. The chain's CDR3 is CASSSVHGGVLVDEQFF. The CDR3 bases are TGTGCCAGCAGTTCCGTGCATGGGGGCGTATTAGTTGATGAGCAGTTCTTC.

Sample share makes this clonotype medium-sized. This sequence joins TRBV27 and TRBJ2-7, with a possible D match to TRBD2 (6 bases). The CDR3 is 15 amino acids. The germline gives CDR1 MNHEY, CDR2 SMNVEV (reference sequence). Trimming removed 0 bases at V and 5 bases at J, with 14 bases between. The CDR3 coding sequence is TGTGCCAGCAGTTTATCGTCCCTCCCGGGGGACGAGCAGTACTTC. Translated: CASSLSSLPGDEQYF.

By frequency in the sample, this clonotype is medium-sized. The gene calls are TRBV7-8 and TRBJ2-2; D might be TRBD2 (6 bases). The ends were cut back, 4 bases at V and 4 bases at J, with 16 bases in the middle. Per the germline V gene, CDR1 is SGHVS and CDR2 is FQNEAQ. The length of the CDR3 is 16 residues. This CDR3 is CASSSLGAGSTGELFF. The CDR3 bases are TGTGCCAGCAGCTCCTTAGGGGCCGGGAGCACCGGGGAGCTGTTTTTT.